This TCR beta chain was documented in a study of T cells after yellow fever vaccination. This clonotype was seen more than once but under ten times. Universal primer sites and UMIs were introduced during 5'RACE template-switching synthesis of TCR cDNA. Using its own MiXCR run on the 5' RACE reads, TCRdb lists one record per CDR3 protein. Of just under 85,000 distinct CDR3 sequences listed, roughly 15% are singletons. Germline V CDR1 and CDR2: SQVTM, ANQGSEA. V shed 5 bases and J shed 5 bases, with 9 bases lying between them. The CDR3 runs to 12 residues. The material was CD8+ T cells not binding an NS4B(214-222) dextramer, sorted from PBMCs, obtained approximately 20 days after the first yellow fever vaccination. This receptor was obtained from a man between 18 and 35 years old who received the YFV17D yellow fever vaccine. The chain links TRBV29-1 to TRBJ2-2; a weak D match, TRBD1 (7 bases). The DNA of the CDR3 is TGCAGCGTTTCAGGGGGGACCGGGGAGCTGTTTTTT. It encodes CSVSGGTGELFF.